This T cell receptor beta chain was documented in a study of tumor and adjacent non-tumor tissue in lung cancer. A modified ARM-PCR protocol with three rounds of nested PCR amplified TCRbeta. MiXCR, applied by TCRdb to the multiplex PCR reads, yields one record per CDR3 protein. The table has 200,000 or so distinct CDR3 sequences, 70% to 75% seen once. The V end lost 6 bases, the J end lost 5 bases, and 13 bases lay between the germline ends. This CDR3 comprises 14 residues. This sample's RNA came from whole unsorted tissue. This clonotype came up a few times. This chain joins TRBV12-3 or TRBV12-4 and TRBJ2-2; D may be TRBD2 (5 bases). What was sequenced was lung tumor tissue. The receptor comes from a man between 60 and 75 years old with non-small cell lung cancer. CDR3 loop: CASSYTRKTGELFF. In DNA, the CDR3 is TGTGCCAGCAGCTACACTAGAAAGACCGGGGAGCTGTTTTTT.